Shown below are 7 T cell receptor beta chains from a single sample sequenced in a study of response to subunit inactivated influenza vaccine. TCRdb itself ran the RT-PCR reads through MiXCR, one entry per CDR3 protein. The data hold hundreds of thousands of distinct CDR3 sequences, with about 10% observed a single time. The material sequenced was PBMCs from blood, taken on the day of vaccination. The source is a man in his forties or fifties who received an inactivated influenza vaccine.

The chain recombines TRBV7-9 with TRBJ2-3; D gene ambiguous. Germline values: CDR1 SEHNR, CDR2 FQNEAQ (reference sequence). This CDR3 has 15 residues. The ends were cut back, 1 base at V and 6 bases at J, with 14 bases in the middle. CDR3 region: CASSLVGNPEDTQYF. In DNA, the CDR3 is TGTGCCAGCAGCTTAGTTGGCAATCCGGAGGATACGCAGTATTTT.

This clonotype appeared many times. The chain combines TRBV5-1 with TRBJ2-1, with D unclear. There are 16 residues in the CDR3. V lost 0 bases to trimming and J lost 8 bases, with 18 bases between them. Germline CDR1 and CDR2: SGHRS and YFSETQ. The CDR3 here is CASSLGFPGLLDEQFF. The CDR3, as DNA: TGCGCCAGCAGCTTGGGTTTCCCGGGTCTTTTGGATGAGCAGTTCTTC.

This chain joins TRBV4-2 and TRBJ2-7, with D perhaps assigned TRBD1 or TRBD2 (5 bases each). The CDR3 length is 13 residues. V lost 5 bases, J lost 5 bases, and 13 bases lay in between. Looked up from germline, CDR1 is LGHNA and CDR2 is YNFKEQ. CDR3 region: CASSRRLGDEQYF. The CDR3 nucleotides read TGTGCCAGCAGCAGGCGGTTGGGGGACGAGCAGTACTTC.

The gene calls are TRBV10-3 and TRBJ2-7; D not resolved. Trimming removed 6 bases at V and 6 bases at J, with 21 bases between. The germline V gene encodes CDR1 ENHRY and CDR2 SYGVKD. The CDR3 sequence is 15 residues long. The CDR3 sequence is CAISIQPPPFGEQYF. The CDR3 DNA sequence: TGTGCCATCAGCATCCAGCCCCCGCCCTTCGGCGAGCAGTACTTC.

This clonotype was counted between two and nine times. J is TRBJ2-3 and V is TRBV5-1; a weak D match, TRBD1 (6 bases). This CDR3 spans 15 amino acids. The V gene's germline CDR1 is SGHRS and CDR2 YFSETQ. Trimming cost V 1 base and J 6 bases, with 15 bases left between them. In nucleotides, the CDR3 is TGCGCCAGCAGCTTGCGCCTTTACAGGGCCGATACGCAGTATTTT. Its protein product is CASSLRLYRADTQYF.

The chain couples TRBV29-1 to TRBJ1-2; the D gene is possibly TRBD1 (6 bases). V lost 1 base to trimming and J lost 5 bases, with 23 bases between them. The germline V gene encodes CDR1 SQVTM and CDR2 ANQGSEA. The CDR3 is 17 amino acids. The DNA for the CDR3 is TGCAGCGTTGAAGGGCAGGGGCTCTCGCGGGCCTATTATGGCTACACCTTC. Translation gives CSVEGQGLSRAYYGYTF.

This clonotype was observed a handful of times. V and J are TRBV7-2 and TRBJ2-5; TRBD2 agrees at 7 bases. Germline assignment: CDR1 SGHTA and CDR2 FQGNSA. The CDR3 is 12 residues long. The ends lost 4 bases at V and 8 bases at J; junction bases unmatched: 4. In nucleotides, the CDR3 is TGTGCCAGCAGCTCCCAGGGACTAACCCAGTACTTC. Translation gives CASSSQGLTQYF.